This T cell receptor beta chain was recorded in a study of T cell changes during pregnancy in multiple sclerosis. Germline V lookup: CDR1 DFQATT, CDR2 SNEGSKA (reference sequence). The germline V and J ends were trimmed by 2 bases and 4 bases, with 5 bases remaining between them. CDR3 length: 11 amino acids. This table comes from immunoSEQ multiplex PCR, and its TCRdb copy is limited to in-frame clones, with some not included. The table shows about 79,000 clones, with 85% to 95% occurring only once. The chain uses TRBV20-1 and TRBJ2-5; D is ambiguous. The receptor comes from a female donor in good health, enrolled as a control in a pregnancy study. Sequenced material: peripheral blood, taken in the second trimester of pregnancy. The CDR3 here is CSARRGETQYF. CDR3 nucleotide sequence: TGCAGTGCTAGACGAGGAGAGACCCAGTACTTC.